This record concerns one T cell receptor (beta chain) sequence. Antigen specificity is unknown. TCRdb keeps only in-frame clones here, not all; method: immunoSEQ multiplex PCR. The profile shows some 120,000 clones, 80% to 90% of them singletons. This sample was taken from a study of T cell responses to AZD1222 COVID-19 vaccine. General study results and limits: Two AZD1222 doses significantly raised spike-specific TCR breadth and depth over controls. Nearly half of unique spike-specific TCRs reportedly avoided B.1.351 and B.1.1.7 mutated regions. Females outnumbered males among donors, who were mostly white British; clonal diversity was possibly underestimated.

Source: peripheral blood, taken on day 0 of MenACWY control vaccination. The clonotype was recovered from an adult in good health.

The CDR3 DNA reads TGTGCCAGCAGTAATCCAGGGAGGGAAAAACTGTTTTTT. It codes for CASSNPGREKLFF. The V gene is TRBV6-5, the J gene TRBJ1-4; the D gene is possibly TRBD1 (5 bases). With 5 bases removed from V and 8 bases from J, the gap between germline ends came to 12 bases. Germline V lookup: CDR1 MNHEY, CDR2 SVGAGI. CDR3 length equals 13 residues.